A single sample is the source of the 16 T cell receptor beta chains below, sequenced in a study of blood T cell repertoires in COVID-19 (dated by TCRdb to about 2020). The library was produced with the immunoSEQ multiplex PCR assay. The clones in this table, taken by TCRdb from immuneACCESS, are in-frame only. Not every clone is retained; where verified, under half of the shortfall comes from an unresolved V gene, and the cause of the rest is unknown. The sample table shows approximately 22,000 clones, and roughly nine tenths are seen once. Together, the top ten hold around 5.5% of the sample. The sample comprised peripheral blood. These receptor sequences come from a human donor in a cohort sampled during active COVID-19.

The chain links TRBV24-1 to TRBJ2-3, with 10 bases matching TRBD2. The CDR3 spans 18 residues. Germline CDR1 is KGHDR and CDR2 is SFDVKD. The V segment lost 3 bases and the J segment 5 bases; nucleotides outside the gene matches: 13. CDR3 amino acids: CATSDRRRAGGPGDTQYF. CDR3 bases: TGTGCCACCAGTGATAGGAGACGAGCGGGAGGGCCGGGAGATACGCAGTATTTT.

CDR3 in amino acids: CASSANTGELFF. In DNA, the CDR3 is TGTGCCAGCAGCGCTAACACCGGGGAGCTGTTTTTT. The chain combines TRBV9 with TRBJ2-2; D gene unclear. CDR3 size: 12 residues. Germline CDR1 is SGDLS and CDR2 is YYNGEE. Trimming stripped 3 bases from V and 2 bases from J, with 2 bases between.

V and J are TRBV24-1 and TRBJ2-1; tentatively, D is TRBD2 (6 bases). V was shortened by 3 bases and J by 8 bases, with 19 bases between the two germline ends. CDR1 is KGHDR, CDR2 SFDVKD, per germline. The CDR3 runs to 16 residues. CDR3 in DNA: TGTGCCACCAGTGATCGGGACTCCCTCGCCCTTGATGAGCAGTTCTTC. Its protein is CATSDRDSLALDEQFF.

This clone appeared once. V and J are TRBV6-5 and TRBJ1-5; the match to TRBD1 covers 7 bases. This CDR3 is built from 13 residues. V was pared by 4 bases and J by 7 bases, with 4 bases of the junction left unmatched. Germline values: CDR1 MNHEY, CDR2 SVGAGI. Here the CDR3 DNA reads TGTGCCAGCAGTTTTTACAGGGGACAGCCCCAGCATTTT. Translated, it gives CASSFYRGQPQHF.

The rearrangement joins TRBV6-7 to TRBJ2-1; 8 nucleotides line up with TRBD1. TRBV6-7 is an ORF, with its function uncertain. This CDR3 contains 14 residues. Trimming at V came to 6 bases and at J to 5 bases, leaving 6 bases not matched to a gene. The CDR3, as DNA: TGTGCCAGCAGCCAGGGGGCAGGGAACAATGAGCAGTTCTTC. It encodes CASSQGAGNNEQFF.

The chain employs TRBV6-5 and TRBJ2-7; a weak D match, TRBD1 (6 bases). The germline V and J ends were trimmed by 5 bases and 6 bases, with 17 bases remaining between them. The CDR3 has 14 amino acids. Per germline, CDR1 MNHEY and CDR2 SVGAGI. The CDR3 DNA follows: TGTGCCAGCAGTCGGGACACCCAAATCGGCGAGCAGTACTTC. This encodes CASSRDTQIGEQYF.

The count of this clone is one. The J gene is TRBJ2-3, the V gene TRBV24-1; TRBD2 aligns across 10 bases. This CDR3 has 17 amino acids. Germline CDR1 KGHDR, CDR2 SFDVKD. V shed 2 bases and J 2 bases; nucleotides not matched to a gene: 6. The DNA of the CDR3 is TGTGCCACCAGTGATTCTGCTAGCGGGAGCCCCACAGATACGCAGTATTTT. Translating gives CATSDSASGSPTDTQYF.

The chain recombines TRBV7-7 with TRBJ1-1; TRBD1 matches 7 bases. V was pared by 5 bases and J by 5 bases, with 5 bases of the junction left unmatched. Looked up from germline, CDR1 is SSHAT and CDR2 is FNYEAQ (reference sequence). CDR3 length: 13 amino acids. The CDR3 DNA reads as TGTGCCAGCAGCCTGAAACAGGGGACTGAAGCTTTCTTT. This gives the protein CASSLKQGTEAFF. Based on the CDR3 plus reference TRBV7-7 and TRBJ1-1, the full variable domain is GAGVSQSPRYKVTKRGQDVTLRCDPISSHATLYWYQQALGQGPEFLTYFNYEAQPDKSGLPSDRFSAERPEGSISTLTIQRTEQRDSAMYRCASSLKQGTEAFFGQGTRLTVV.

This clone turned up a few times. Different DNA sequences within this sample yield the same CDR3. The rearrangement uses TRBV11-2 and TRBJ2-3; D call uncertain. This CDR3 is built from 13 residues. CDR1 is SGHAT, CDR2 FQNNGV, per germline. V gave up 2 bases and J gave up 6 bases, with 9 bases separating them. The CDR3 DNA is TGTGCCAGCAGCTTAAGATTAGCCGATACGCAGTATTTT. The encoded protein is CASSLRLADTQYF.

The V and J genes are TRBV27 and TRBJ1-4, with D maybe TRBD1 (5 bases). Germline CDR1 MNHEY, CDR2 SMNVEV (reference sequence). Trimming removed 4 bases at V and 4 bases at J, with 7 bases between. This CDR3 is 13 amino acids long. The CDR3: CASSWGVNEKLFF. The CDR3 DNA is TGTGCCAGCAGTTGGGGGGTTAATGAAAAACTGTTTTTT.

The chain is built from TRBV11-2 and TRBJ1-5; D is perhaps TRBD1 (5 bases). Between the trimmed V and J ends, which lost 0 bases and 6 bases, there was a span of 12 bases. The CDR3 is 15 amino acids. In germline, CDR1 is SGHAT, CDR2 FQNNGV. The CDR3 sequence: CASSLDLGGGQPQHF. DNA of the CDR3: TGTGCCAGCAGCTTAGATCTCGGGGGTGGTCAGCCCCAGCATTTT.

This chain connects TRBV2 to TRBJ2-3; D is unclear. Germline V lookup: CDR1 SNHLY, CDR2 FYNNEI. The length of the CDR3 is 14 residues. V was clipped by 7 bases and J by 6 bases, with 17 bases between them. The CDR3 protein is CASTRIPFGDTQYF. DNA for the CDR3: TGTGCCAGCACCCGAATACCGTTCGGGGATACGCAGTATTTT.

The rearrangement joins TRBV12-3 or TRBV12-4 to TRBJ1-1; D not resolved. The CDR3 consists of 13 residues. Trimming took off 3 bases at V and 10 bases at J, with 15 bases between the two ends. The CDR3 region is CASSFGLATGAFF. CDR3 sequence (DNA): TGTGCCAGCAGTTTTGGACTTGCGACGGGAGCTTTCTTT.

In its sample, this clone ranks as medium-sized. The genes are TRBV28 and TRBJ2-7, with a tentative D call TRBD1 (6 bases). Trimming removed 7 bases from V and 0 bases from J, with 13 bases in between. The germline gives CDR1 MDHEN, CDR2 SYDVKM. The CDR3 runs 14 residues. CDR3 amino acids: CASTRAGDSYEQYF. CDR3 nucleotides: TGTGCCAGCACCCGCGCAGGGGACTCCTACGAGCAGTACTTC.

V gene TRBV7-6 combines with J gene TRBJ2-7, with 7 bases that match TRBD1. Trimming removed 5 bases from V and 3 bases from J; junction bases left unmatched: 13. The CDR3 contains 16 residues. Per germline, CDR1 SGHVS and CDR2 FNYEAQ. CDR3 loop: CASSRNSVTGSYEQYF. In DNA, the CDR3 is TGTGCCAGCAGCCGAAATTCCGTGACAGGGAGCTACGAGCAGTACTTC.

The V gene is TRBV7-9, the J gene TRBJ2-5; D possibly corresponds to TRBD1 (5 bases). The CDR3 consists of 14 residues. Germline V gives CDR1 SEHNR, CDR2 FQNEAQ (reference sequence). V lost 2 bases to trimming and J lost 2 bases, with 9 bases between them. For the CDR3, the DNA is TGTGCCAGCAGCTTACGACAGAGTCAAGAGACCCAGTACTTC. This gives the protein CASSLRQSQETQYF. Complete variable domain (other parts from reference TRBV7-9 and TRBJ2-5): DTGVSQNPRHKITKRGQNVTFRCDPISEHNRLYWYRQTLGQGPEFLTYFQNEAQLEKSRLLSDRFSAERPKGSFSTLEIQRTEQGDSAMYLCASSLRQSQETQYFGPGTRLLVL.